Shown below are 21 T cell receptor beta chains from a single sample sequenced in a study of regulatory T cells in long-lasting Graves disease. The sample's time point: newly diagnosed GD, antithyroid drugs for less than 3 months. There was RNA extracted from PBMCs, and the TCR library was made from it. Relying on iRepertoire HTBI primers and Arm-PCR of CDR3 regions, the team built TCR beta libraries. TCRdb passed the multiplex PCR reads through MiXCR, listing each CDR3 protein once. The sample includes under 800,000 distinct CDR3 sequences, 16% of them seen just once. The same sample was also studied in work on T cells in Graves' hyperthyroidism and ophthalmopathy.

The material sequenced was peripheral blood mononuclear cells (PBMCs), taken at new diagnosis, from a patient treated with antithyroid drugs. Receptors were obtained from a woman younger than 45 with Graves disease.

This clonotype was observed many times. J is TRBJ2-3 and V is TRBV6-2 or TRBV6-3; the D gene could be TRBD1 or TRBD2 (6 bases each). Germline V gene data show CDR1 as MNHEY and CDR2 as SVGEGT. The CDR3 loop spans 15 amino acids. The V end was cut by 6 bases, the J end by 3 bases, with 16 bases between. The CDR3 sequence: CASSDEGGRTDTQYF. For the CDR3, the DNA is TGTGCCAGCAGCGACGAAGGGGGGCGGACAGATACGCAGTATTTT.

The chain recombines TRBV20-1 with TRBJ2-5; 15 positions match TRBD2. V shed 3 bases and J 0 bases; nucleotides not matched to a gene: 14. The germline gives CDR1 DFQATT, CDR2 SNEGSKA (reference sequence). The CDR3 consists of 20 residues. The chain's CDR3 is CSASAPIKGLAGGYQETQYF. CDR3 coding DNA: TGCAGTGCTAGTGCACCGATAAAAGGACTAGCGGGAGGGTACCAAGAGACCCAGTACTTC.

This clonotype was counted many times. The chain has TRBV28 and TRBJ1-2, with TRBD1 as a possible D gene (5 bases). CDR1 and CDR2 (germline): MDHEN, SYDVKM. The V and J ends lost 5 bases and 4 bases respectively, with 23 bases between them. CDR3 size: 17 residues. CDR3: CASSPYNQDLRGYGYTF. In nucleotides, the CDR3 is TGTGCCAGCAGTCCCTATAACCAAGACTTAAGGGGCTATGGCTACACCTTC.

Ten or more counts support this clonotype. The chain has TRBV28 and TRBJ1-1; TRBD1 matches 8 bases. The junction had 3 bases not matched to a gene; V was cut back by 6 bases and J by 0 bases. The germline V gene encodes CDR1 MDHEN and CDR2 SYDVKM. There are 14 residues in the CDR3. The CDR3 nucleotides are TGTGCCAGCAGCCCGACAGGGGTGAACACTGAAGCTTTCTTT. It is translated as CASSPTGVNTEAFF.

This clonotype was detected ten times or more. The chain employs TRBV7-2 and TRBJ1-2; D unresolved. This CDR3 spans 16 amino acids. Trimming shortened V by 5 bases and J by 0 bases, and 16 bases separated the two germline ends. CDR1 SGHTA and CDR2 FQGNSA come from the germline V gene. The DNA of the CDR3 is TGTGCCAGCAGCCAGGCAATATTCCTAGCTAACTATGGCTACACCTTC. It encodes CASSQAIFLANYGYTF.

This rearrangement joins TRBV13 to TRBJ2-1; D remains ambiguous. Looked up from germline, CDR1 is PRHDT and CDR2 is FYEKMQ (reference sequence). Trimming took off 5 bases at V and 0 bases at J, with 14 bases between the two ends. The CDR3 spans 16 residues. The CDR3 reads CASSPPPGSSYNEQFF. As DNA, the CDR3 is TGTGCCAGCAGCCCCCCCCCGGGCAGCTCCTACAATGAGCAGTTCTTC.

This chain uses TRBV29-1 with TRBJ2-7, with D maybe TRBD2 (6 bases). Looked up from germline, CDR1 is SQVTM and CDR2 is ANQGSEA. V lost 6 bases and J lost 2, with 17 bases in between. The CDR3 runs to 14 residues. Here the CDR3 reads CSVRRREAAYEQYF. The CDR3 nucleotides are TGCAGCGTGAGGAGGCGGGAAGCCGCCTACGAGCAGTACTTC.

In this sample, this clonotype turned up once. The chain has TRBV5-1 and TRBJ1-2; D might be TRBD1 (5 bases). Germline loops: CDR1 SGHRS, CDR2 YFSETQ. Between the trimmed V and J ends, which lost 5 bases and 6 bases, there was a span of 14 bases. This CDR3 is built from 13 residues. The CDR3 loop reads CASRAAGPDGYTF. As DNA, the CDR3 is TGCGCCAGCAGGGCGGCAGGGCCAGATGGCTACACCTTC.

In its sample, this clonotype was seen many times. The chain couples TRBV7-2 to TRBJ2-7, with a tentative D call TRBD1 (6 bases). This CDR3 comprises 12 residues. Germline-derived CDR1 and CDR2 are SGHTA and FQGNSA. V was clipped by 5 bases and J by 4 bases, with 9 bases between them. The CDR3 is CASSKTGYEQYF. As DNA, the CDR3 is TGTGCCAGCAGCAAGACAGGTTACGAGCAGTACTTC.

This clonotype appeared many times. The V gene is TRBV30, the J gene TRBJ2-5; TRBD2 aligns across 12 bases. Germline CDR1 GTSNPN, CDR2 SVGIG (reference sequence). With 2 bases clipped from V and 4 bases from J, the junction kept 5 bases outside the gene matches. The CDR3 has 15 amino acids. The CDR3 loop is CAWSSSGRVRETQYF. CDR3 DNA: TGTGCCTGGAGTTCTAGCGGGAGGGTTCGAGAGACCCAGTACTTC.

This clonotype came up many times. The chain has TRBV5-5 and TRBJ1-6; D may be TRBD1 (6 bases). The germline V gene has CDR1 SGHKS and CDR2 YYEKEE (reference sequence). V was clipped by 7 bases and J by 5 bases, with 10 bases between them. CDR3 length: 13 amino acids. The CDR3 DNA sequence: TGTGCCAGCCTTCAGGGGAATAATTCACCCCTCCACTTT. It is translated as CASLQGNNSPLHF.

This clonotype was recorded at least ten times. The J gene is TRBJ1-2, the V gene TRBV11-2, with D possibly being TRBD1 (5 bases). The V and J ends lost 1 base and 6 bases respectively, with 9 bases between them. Germline V gives CDR1 SGHAT, CDR2 FQNNGV. The CDR3 loop spans 13 amino acids. The CDR3 coding sequence is TGTGCCAGCAGCTTAGGAGGGGAGAATGGCTACACCTTC. This sequence encodes CASSLGGENGYTF.

The chain employs TRBV3-1 and TRBJ2-7, with a tentative D call TRBD1 (6 bases). Germline-derived CDR1 and CDR2 are LGHDT and YNNKEL (reference sequence). The CDR3 is made up of 15 amino acids. V was trimmed by 3 bases and J by 6 bases, leaving 18 bases between them. CDR3 region: CASSQWAGELGEQYF. The CDR3 nucleotides are TGTGCCAGCAGCCAGTGGGCAGGGGAATTGGGCGAGCAGTACTTC.

The chain combines TRBV27 with TRBJ1-2, with D unclear. The CDR3 extends over 14 amino acids. V shed 5 bases and J shed 7 bases, with 17 bases lying between them. The germline gives CDR1 MNHEY, CDR2 SMNVEV (reference sequence). The CDR3 DNA reads as TGTGCCAGCAGTGCCCCAGGTCAGACCGGTGGCTACACCTTC. Translating gives CASSAPGQTGGYTF.

The chain joins TRBV4-1 to TRBJ1-1; D may be TRBD1 (6 bases). The germline gives CDR1 MGHRA, CDR2 YSYEKL. CDR3 length: 14 residues. Trimming took off 0 bases at V and 6 bases at J, with 11 bases between the two ends. The CDR3 is CASSQEGAGAEAFF. CDR3 nucleotide sequence: TGCGCCAGCAGCCAAGAGGGGGCGGGAGCTGAAGCTTTCTTT.

The rearrangement uses TRBV9 and TRBJ1-5, with 7 bases aligning to TRBD1. V shed 3 bases and J 0 bases; nucleotides not matched to a gene: 15. The CDR3 spans 19 residues. CDR1 SGDLS and CDR2 YYNGEE come from the germline V gene. The DNA of the CDR3 is TGTGCCAGCAGCGCCTTCCGGGACAGAACTAAGCTTAGCAATCAGCCCCAGCATTTT. Its translation is CASSAFRDRTKLSNQPQHF.

CDR3 nucleotides: TGTGCCAGTGGGGGGTTGGGGGCTAGCACTGAAGCTTTCTTT. It is translated as CASGGLGASTEAFF. The chain has TRBV3-1 and TRBJ1-1, with a tentative D call TRBD1 (6 bases). Per germline, CDR1 LGHDT and CDR2 YNNKEL (reference sequence). Deletions cut 9 bases from V and 4 bases from J, with 18 bases between. This CDR3 is built from 14 residues.

The rearrangement uses TRBV4-1 and TRBJ2-4; no clear D gene. V dropped 4 bases and J dropped 7 bases, with 17 bases sitting between them. This CDR3 has 15 amino acids. Germline loops: CDR1 MGHRA, CDR2 YSYEKL. The CDR3 here is CASSPLVAGGNIQYF. CDR3 nucleotide sequence: TGCGCCAGCAGCCCTTTAGTGGCCGGTGGGAACATTCAGTACTTC.

This clonotype was found many times. One junction end disagrees with the germline gene, perhaps due to a read error. The genes are TRBV12-3 or TRBV12-4 and TRBJ2-2; D is possibly TRBD2 (6 bases). The CDR3 is 14 residues long. As DNA, the CDR3 is TGTGCCAGCAGTCTAGCGATACTGAGCGGGGAGCTGTTTTTT. Protein product: CASSLAILSGELFF.

This clonotype was counted many times. This sequence joins TRBV28 and TRBJ1-5; D uncertain. The CDR3 has 12 amino acids. Germline V gene data show CDR1 as MDHEN and CDR2 as SYDVKM. Deletions cut 9 bases from V and 4 bases from J, with 10 bases between. The CDR3 spells CASGRNNQPQHF. In DNA, the CDR3 is TGTGCCAGTGGACGGAATAATCAGCCCCAGCATTTT.

This clonotype has just a few counts. The rearrangement uses TRBV5-1 and TRBJ2-1; D uncertain. CDR3 size: 13 residues. Trimming removed 1 base from V and 4 bases from J, with 6 bases in between. CDR1 and CDR2 from the germline V gene are SGHRS and YFSETQ. CDR3 nucleotides: TGCGCCAGCAGCTTGCAAAGTTACAATGAGCAGTTCTTC. Amino acids: CASSLQSYNEQFF.